This is a list of T cell receptor beta chains from one sample in a study of T cell responses to AZD1222 COVID-19 vaccine. Clones were read by immunoSEQ multiplex PCR, and TCRdb kept only the in-frame ones, dropping some. There are some 120,000 clones in the sample; approximately 83% occur only once, and less than 10% lies in the top ten. The sample was peripheral blood, taken on day 0 of AZD1222 vaccination. The receptor set was obtained from an adult in good health. Both conserved end residues are trimmed from each CDR3.

j_call | v_call | cdr3_aa
TRBJ1-5 | TRBV5-6 | ASSSGQGGYQPQH
TRBJ1-5 | TRBV6-1 | ASSEYTARRNQPQH
TRBJ2-5 | TRBV5-6 | ASSLDRGETQY
TRBJ2-7 | TRBV15 | ATRDVRGQGVSYEQY
TRBJ1-6 | TRBV12-3/TRBV12-4 | ASRRIDNSPLH
TRBJ2-7 | TRBV5-8 | ASYGYGTGGSEQY
TRBJ2-2 | TRBV7-9 | ASSSAPGQGKTGELF
TRBJ2-3 | TRBV7-3 | ASSLSGSDTQY
TRBJ1-1 | TRBV3-1/TRBV3-2 | ASSQAPGTGGEAF
TRBJ1-1 | TRBV18 | ASSPPHGDLEAF
TRBJ2-7 | TRBV7-2 | ASTGGYEQY
TRBJ2-1 | TRBV20-1 | SAIHRGEQF
TRBJ2-7 | TRBV19 | ASSMDSSFNYEQY
TRBJ2-3 | TRBV15 | ATSRDGREDVLPTDTQY
TRBJ2-2 | TRBV30 | AWSVRTGELF
TRBJ2-3 | TRBV4-2 | ASSQEGPGAGTDTQY
TRBJ1-2 | TRBV3-1/TRBV3-2 | ASSQDSGTANYGYT
TRBJ2-7 | TRBV6-1 | ASRDRGYEQY
TRBJ2-2 | TRBV9 | ASSISGRADTGELF
TRBJ2-7 | TRBV24-1 | ATSDAQGGHEQY
TRBJ2-3 | TRBV2 | ASSRLAGGDTDTQY
TRBJ2-7 | TRBV4-2 | ASSQDRAYEQY
TRBJ1-1 | TRBV30 | AWSGADRGITEAF
TRBJ2-5 | TRBV6-2/TRBV6-3 | ASSPPRQGWQETQY
TRBJ2-1 | TRBV5-1 | ASSQGDSEGEQF
TRBJ2-2 | TRBV5-1 | ASSLGNSNTGELF
TRBJ2-4 | TRBV6-6 | ASSYLGGGSKNIQY
TRBJ1-2 | TRBV4-1 | ASSQDWGTGGANGYT
TRBJ1-5 | TRBV4-1 | ASSQDWATNQPQH
TRBJ1-4 | TRBV6-5 | ASSTYGTANEKLF
TRBJ2-2 | TRBV7-9 | ASSPRLAGDTGELF
TRBJ2-7 | TRBV19 | ASSIRSGSNSYEQY
TRBJ2-7 | TRBV5-6 | ASSLSGTVPYEQY
TRBJ1-2 | TRBV18 | ASSRNRGQGYT
TRBJ2-7 | TRBV10-3 | AISDRGKPYEQY
TRBJ1-4 | TRBV19 | ASSIGGGDEKLF
TRBJ1-4 | TRBV10-3 | AIGTEKLF
TRBJ2-7 | TRBV2 | ASADFQDLPGQY
TRBJ1-2 | TRBV18 | ASSPGTGQGEGYT
TRBJ2-7 | TRBV2 | ASRGDYYEQY
TRBJ2-1 | TRBV5-1 | ASSQLAGGSYNEQF
TRBJ1-2 | TRBV12-3/TRBV12-4 | AGSAAPNYGYT
TRBJ2-1 | TRBV11-2 | ASSLEGGGTYNEQF
TRBJ2-7 | TRBV7-8 | ASSASANRNSYEQY
TRBJ1-5 | TRBV30 | AWSVQGQGLQPQH
TRBJ1-3 | TRBV12-3/TRBV12-4 | ATGSSSGNTIY
TRBJ1-2 | TRBV11-3 | ASSPRTASLNYGYT
TRBJ2-3 | TRBV5-1 | ASSLAGTSGTDTQY
TRBJ2-5 | TRBV6-5 | ASKTSGEQETQY
TRBJ1-2 | TRBV19 | ASSINPQGGNYGYT